This is a list of T cell receptor beta chains from one sample in a study of blood T cell repertoires in COVID-19. Measured with immunoSEQ multiplex PCR; TCRdb has only the in-frame clones, and not every one. The sample consists of about 160,000 clones, over 70% of them appearing once. The sequenced sample was PBMCs or T cells enriched from blood (not recorded which). Receptors originate from a woman in her fifties or sixties who had recovered from COVID-19. The CDR3 runs from the conserved cysteine through the conserved F or W. Each record gives: J gene, V gene, clone size, CDR3 protein. A row's size may be missing; if present it is once, few, many or a size class.

j_gene: TRBJ1-2; v_gene: TRBV6-5; abundance: NA; CDR3aa: CASRRPAGGYTF
j_gene: TRBJ2-5; v_gene: TRBV10-3; abundance: once; CDR3aa: CAISSSGGARETQYF
j_gene: TRBJ2-1; v_gene: TRBV3-1/TRBV3-2; abundance: NA; CDR3aa: CASLSGGAPYNEQFF
j_gene: TRBJ1-1; v_gene: TRBV19; abundance: NA; CDR3aa: CASRDRYTEAFF
j_gene: TRBJ2-3; v_gene: TRBV18; abundance: NA; CDR3aa: CASRSDRTDTQYF
j_gene: TRBJ2-2; v_gene: TRBV2; abundance: NA; CDR3aa: CASRPRTANTGELFF
j_gene: TRBJ1-2; v_gene: TRBV27; abundance: NA; CDR3aa: CASGGQGQFYGYTF
j_gene: TRBJ1-2; v_gene: TRBV6-6; abundance: NA; CDR3aa: CASMEGNYGYTF
j_gene: TRBJ2-1; v_gene: TRBV7-2; abundance: NA; CDR3aa: CASSLGRSTQGGQFF
j_gene: TRBJ1-5; v_gene: TRBV6-5; abundance: few; CDR3aa: CATGTGHQPQHF
j_gene: TRBJ2-2; v_gene: TRBV18; abundance: NA; CDR3aa: CASSPPGTRTGELFF
j_gene: TRBJ1-1; v_gene: TRBV4-1; abundance: NA; CDR3aa: CASSERGLEAFF
j_gene: TRBJ2-5; v_gene: TRBV7-8; abundance: NA; CDR3aa: CASSSSGGETQYF
j_gene: TRBJ2-7; v_gene: TRBV4-1; abundance: NA; CDR3aa: CASSQDSGPYEQYF
j_gene: TRBJ2-3; v_gene: TRBV9; abundance: NA; CDR3aa: CASSVVGQVPDTQYF
j_gene: TRBJ1-4; v_gene: TRBV19; abundance: NA; CDR3aa: CASNTGSGVGNEKLFF
j_gene: TRBJ1-2; v_gene: TRBV5-1; abundance: few; CDR3aa: CASSSNAFRRTVNYGYTF
j_gene: TRBJ1-2; v_gene: TRBV11-2; abundance: once; CDR3aa: CASSDRGYGYTF
j_gene: TRBJ1-3; v_gene: TRBV19; abundance: NA; CDR3aa: CASGTGLTGNTIYF
j_gene: TRBJ1-1; v_gene: TRBV7-8; abundance: NA; CDR3aa: CASSPQGVGSTEAFF
j_gene: TRBJ1-1; v_gene: TRBV6-4; abundance: NA; CDR3aa: CASSVGGRTEAFF
j_gene: TRBJ1-2; v_gene: TRBV29-1; abundance: NA; CDR3aa: CSVDGRQGLRVNYGYTF
j_gene: TRBJ1-4; v_gene: TRBV7-2; abundance: NA; CDR3aa: CASSPDRVREKLFF
j_gene: TRBJ1-2; v_gene: TRBV28; abundance: once; CDR3aa: CASSLLQPYGYTF
j_gene: TRBJ1-1; v_gene: TRBV10-3; abundance: NA; CDR3aa: CAISEPQGSATEAFF
j_gene: TRBJ2-7; v_gene: TRBV7-9; abundance: NA; CDR3aa: CASSPTAYEQYF
j_gene: TRBJ2-5; v_gene: TRBV9; abundance: NA; CDR3aa: CASSVQATSEETQYF
j_gene: TRBJ1-2; v_gene: TRBV5-1; abundance: NA; CDR3aa: CASRAVGGGYGYTF
j_gene: TRBJ2-7; v_gene: TRBV13; abundance: few; CDR3aa: CASSLGTSGGYEQYF
j_gene: TRBJ1-1; v_gene: TRBV3-1/TRBV3-2; abundance: few; CDR3aa: CASRSGKNTEAFF
j_gene: TRBJ1-5; v_gene: TRBV12-3/TRBV12-4; abundance: many; CDR3aa: CASSRTGGQPQHF
j_gene: TRBJ2-7; v_gene: TRBV6-5; abundance: NA; CDR3aa: CASRTSGGYNEQYF
j_gene: TRBJ1-3; v_gene: TRBV5-8; abundance: NA; CDR3aa: CASSLDSPVWNTIYF
j_gene: TRBJ1-6; v_gene: TRBV19; abundance: once; CDR3aa: CASSIERQGGNSPLHF
j_gene: TRBJ1-1; v_gene: TRBV2; abundance: once; CDR3aa: CASSERRGGMNTEAFF
j_gene: TRBJ1-2; v_gene: TRBV30; abundance: few; CDR3aa: CAWSVTGLPYGYTF
j_gene: TRBJ2-1; v_gene: TRBV11-2; abundance: NA; CDR3aa: CASSWSGIPPNEQFF
j_gene: TRBJ2-7; v_gene: TRBV12-3/TRBV12-4; abundance: NA; CDR3aa: CASSLGGRTEQYF
j_gene: TRBJ1-1; v_gene: TRBV2; abundance: NA; CDR3aa: CASRGGQVNAEAFF
j_gene: TRBJ2-7; v_gene: TRBV3-1/TRBV3-2; abundance: NA; CDR3aa: CASSQDGSGDGYEQYF
j_gene: TRBJ1-1; v_gene: TRBV7-2; abundance: NA; CDR3aa: CASSLDAGHSEAFF
j_gene: TRBJ2-3; v_gene: TRBV11-2; abundance: NA; CDR3aa: CASSLRGAGEITDTQYF
j_gene: TRBJ2-1; v_gene: TRBV14; abundance: NA; CDR3aa: CASSQFRQKYNEQFF
j_gene: TRBJ2-2; v_gene: TRBV7-6; abundance: NA; CDR3aa: CASSRNSGGHGGELFF
j_gene: TRBJ2-7; v_gene: TRBV28; abundance: once; CDR3aa: CASTPPGQGSYEQYF